The 31 T cell receptor beta chains below all came from one sample that was sequenced in a study of CD8 T cells in Susac syndrome. Reverse transcription of roughly 0.5 to 1 ug RNA used random hexamers. TCRdb reprocessed the immunoSEQ multiplex PCR reads via MiXCR and lists one record per CDR3 protein. The sample comprises 100,000 to 150,000 distinct CDR3 sequences, nearly 95% of which are singletons, and roughly 0.13% rests with the top ten. The material sequenced was CD4+ T cells from PBMCs. The source of these receptors is a human donor in good health.

This clonotype has only a few counts. For the CDR3, the DNA is TGTGCCAGTAGCAGGCTCGCTGAAGCTTTCTTT. The encoded protein is CASSRLAEAFF. The V and J genes are TRBV19 and TRBJ1-1; D unresolved. Germline CDR1 and CDR2: LNHDA and SQIVND (reference sequence). The CDR3 covers 11 residues. The germline V and J ends were trimmed by 6 bases and 6 bases, with 8 bases remaining between them.

The chain uses TRBV20-1 and TRBJ2-1; D is undetermined. CDR3 length equals 10 residues. Germline V gene data show CDR1 as DFQATT and CDR2 as SNEGSKA (reference sequence). Trimming pared 7 bases from V and 4 bases from J, leaving 5 bases between. CDR3 sequence (DNA): TGCAGTGTCGCGTACAATGAGCAGTTCTTC. This encodes CSVAYNEQFF.

The chain couples TRBV20-1 to TRBJ2-2; the D gene is possibly TRBD1 (6 bases). The ends were cut back, 4 bases at V and 4 bases at J, with 10 bases in the middle. The germline V gene has CDR1 DFQATT and CDR2 SNEGSKA (reference sequence). The CDR3 covers 13 residues. The CDR3 region is CSAKRGSTGELFF. The DNA of the CDR3 is TGCAGTGCTAAGAGGGGGAGCACCGGGGAGCTGTTTTTT.

The chain carries TRBV2 and TRBJ2-6; 7 bases are shared with TRBD1. The CDR3 runs to 15 residues. The V gene's germline CDR1 is SNHLY and CDR2 FYNNEI. Germline trimming cut 8 bases from V and 4 bases from J; bases unmatched to any gene: 8. This CDR3 reads CASASTGLGANVLTF. CDR3 nucleotides: TGTGCCAGCGCCTCGACAGGGCTCGGGGCCAACGTCCTGACTTTC.

The rearrangement links TRBV29-1 to TRBJ2-5; D may be TRBD1 (5 bases). Germline V gene data show CDR1 as SQVTM and CDR2 as ANQGSEA. The CDR3 is 13 residues long. Deletions cut 4 bases from V and 1 base from J, with 10 bases between. In nucleotides, the CDR3 is TGCAGCGTTGTTCTTGGGGCCCAAGAGACCCAGTACTTC. The encoded protein is CSVVLGAQETQYF.

The chain has TRBV6-4 and TRBJ1-2; TRBD1 agrees at 7 bases. There are 19 residues in the CDR3. The V gene's germline CDR1 is MRHNA and CDR2 SNTAGT. With V trimmed by 0 bases and J by 4 bases, 17 bases remained unmatched. DNA for the CDR3: TGTGCCAGCAGTGACTCAACAGGCAGCCGACAGGGACCTATCTATGGCTACACCTTC. Translation: CASSDSTGSRQGPIYGYTF.

The chain has TRBV18 and TRBJ1-1, with D uncertain. V was shortened by 3 bases and J by 0 bases, with 11 bases between the two germline ends. This CDR3 is built from 15 residues. Per germline, CDR1 KGHSH and CDR2 LQKENI. The CDR3 sequence: CASSPSGSMNTEAFF. The CDR3 region has the DNA TGTGCCAGCTCACCCTCGGGGAGTATGAACACTGAAGCTTTCTTT.

This sequence joins TRBV4-1 and TRBJ2-5; the D is unclear. V lost 0 bases and J 1 base, leaving 12 bases between the germline ends. CDR3 length: 16 amino acids. Germline V gives CDR1 MGHRA, CDR2 YSYEKL. CDR3 protein: CASSQDLERLQETQYF. The CDR3 DNA reads as TGCGCCAGCAGCCAAGATTTAGAAAGGCTCCAAGAGACCCAGTACTTC.

The genes are TRBV6-6 and TRBJ2-1, with no clear D. The CDR3 covers 12 residues. V was shortened by 2 bases and J by 6 bases, with 5 bases between the two germline ends. Germline values: CDR1 MNHNY, CDR2 SVGAGI (reference sequence). The CDR3 is CASSYRSNEQFF. In nucleotides, the CDR3 is TGTGCCAGCAGTTACCGCAGCAATGAGCAGTTCTTC.

This rearrangement joins TRBV2 to TRBJ2-1; no clear D. The CDR3 length is 12 residues. Germline V lookup: CDR1 SNHLY, CDR2 FYNNEI. V lost 6 bases, J lost 12 bases, and 15 bases lay in between. CDR3 region: CASRPETAWQFF. The CDR3 bases are TGTGCCAGCAGGCCGGAGACGGCGTGGCAGTTCTTC.

This clonotype was recorded a few times. CDR3: CASSARQGIDEQYF. The CDR3 nucleotides read TGTGCCAGCTCAGCCCGACAGGGAATAGACGAGCAGTACTTC. The rearrangement links TRBV18 to TRBJ2-7; 7 nucleotides align to TRBD1. With V trimmed by 5 bases and J by 5 bases, 9 bases remained unmatched. The germline CDR1 and CDR2 sequences are KGHSH and LQKENI. This CDR3 contains 14 residues.

The chain has TRBV28 and TRBJ2-1; tentative D call: TRBD2 (5 bases). Trimming took off 8 bases at V and 0 bases at J, with 8 bases between the two ends. This CDR3 region has 13 residues. Germline-derived CDR1 and CDR2 are MDHEN and SYDVKM. The CDR3 protein is CASGGGSYNEQFF. The DNA for the CDR3 is TGTGCCAGCGGAGGAGGCTCCTACAATGAGCAGTTCTTC.

The CDR3 DNA follows: TGTGCCGGCGGACAGGGCCACGAGCAGTACTTC. Its protein product is CAGGQGHEQYF. This sequence joins TRBV6-2 or TRBV6-3 and TRBJ2-7; 8 nucleotides agree with TRBD1. Germline V gene data show CDR1 as MNHEY and CDR2 as SVGEGT. This CDR3 contains 11 residues. The junction had 5 bases not matched to a gene; V was cut back by 11 bases and J by 5 bases.

The chain is built from TRBV30 and TRBJ1-2, with D perhaps matching TRBD1 (6 bases). The CDR3 contains 16 residues. V shed 1 base and J shed 8 bases, with 23 bases lying between them. CDR1 is GTSNPN and CDR2 is SVGIG in the germline V gene (reference sequence). The CDR3 protein is CAWSGGSNRDGGGYTF. Here the CDR3 DNA reads TGTGCCTGGAGTGGAGGATCTAACAGGGATGGAGGCGGCTACACCTTC. The variable domain in full, completed from reference TRBV30 and TRBJ1-2, reads SQTIHQWPATLVQPVGSPLSLECTVEGTSNPNLYWYRQAAGRGLQLLFYSVGIGQISSEVPQNLSASRPQDRQFILSSKKLLLSDSGFYLCAWSGGSNRDGGGYTFGSGTRLTVV.

The chain couples TRBV7-2 to TRBJ1-4; the D gene is possibly TRBD1 (6 bases). Germline V gives CDR1 SGHTA, CDR2 FQGNSA. V lost 5 bases and J 2 bases, leaving 9 bases between the germline ends. The CDR3 is 14 residues long. The chain's CDR3 is CASSLGGTNEKLFF. CDR3 DNA: TGTGCCAGCAGCCTAGGGGGGACTAATGAAAAACTGTTTTTT.

The CDR3 spells CSPWFRSGSEHF. In DNA, the CDR3 is TGCAGCCCCTGGTTTAGGTCGGGCTCTGAGCATTTT. The gene calls are TRBV29-1 and TRBJ1-5; D not certain. This CDR3 has 12 residues. The germline V gene has CDR1 SQVTM and CDR2 ANQGSEA. The V and J ends lost 8 bases and 14 bases respectively, with 22 bases between them. The full variable domain, with the rest looked up from reference TRBV29-1 and TRBJ1-5, is SAVISQKPSRDICQRGTSLTIQCQVDSQVTMMFWYRQQPGQSLTLIATANQGSEATYESGFVIDKFPISRPNLTFSTLTVSNMSPEDSSIYLCSPWFRSGSEHFGDGTRLSIL.

The chain carries TRBV27 and TRBJ2-3; D not certain. CDR3 length equals 11 residues. V dropped 6 bases and J dropped 7 bases, with 8 bases sitting between them. Germline V gene sequence: CDR1 MNHEY, CDR2 SMNVEV (reference sequence). The CDR3 reads CASRTTHTQYF. The CDR3, as DNA: TGTGCCAGCAGAACGACTCATACGCAGTATTTT.

The chain links TRBV27 to TRBJ2-5; 9 bases line up with TRBD1. Germline V CDR1 and CDR2: MNHEY, SMNVEV (reference sequence). CDR3 length: 20 residues. V shed 2 bases, J shed 5 bases, and the junction held 21 bases outside the gene matches. The CDR3 sequence: CASSLIFSGQGRRGRETQYF. The CDR3 region has the DNA TGTGCCAGCAGTTTAATCTTTTCGGGACAGGGAAGGAGGGGACGTGAGACCCAGTACTTC.

The V gene is TRBV24-1, the J gene TRBJ2-7; a weak D match, TRBD1 (6 bases). Germline-derived CDR1 and CDR2 are KGHDR and SFDVKD. The CDR3 runs to 15 residues. The germline V and J ends were trimmed by 5 bases and 4 bases, with 17 bases remaining between them. The CDR3 coding sequence is TGTGCCACCAGTGGCCCGGCGGGCCAGGGGTACGAGCAGTACTTC. It encodes CATSGPAGQGYEQYF.

The CDR3 region is CASSADRGGETQYF. Here the CDR3 DNA reads TGTGCCAGCAGTGCTGATAGGGGAGGGGAGACCCAGTACTTC. The chain couples TRBV6-1 to TRBJ2-5; 7 positions match TRBD2. The V gene end was trimmed by 4 bases and the J gene end by 5 bases; junction bases not matched to a gene: 7. From germline, CDR1 is MNHNS and CDR2 SASEGT. The CDR3 contains 14 residues.

This sequence joins TRBV7-2 and TRBJ2-1; 7 nucleotides agree with TRBD1. The CDR3 length is 15 residues. Per the germline V gene, CDR1 is SGHTA and CDR2 is FQGNSA. V was pared by 5 bases and J by 4 bases, with 8 bases of the junction left unmatched. CDR3 in DNA: TGTGCCAGCAGCCCTAGGGACAGACCTTACAATGAGCAGTTCTTC. This translates into CASSPRDRPYNEQFF. Variable domain in full (rest from reference TRBV7-2 and TRBJ2-1): GAGVSQSPSNKVTEKGKDVELRCDPISGHTALYWYRQSLGQGLEFLIYFQGNSAPDKSGLPSDRFSAERTGGSVSTLTIQRTQQEDSAVYLCASSPRDRPYNEQFFGPGTRLTVL.

J is TRBJ2-1 and V is TRBV28, with 9 nucleotides matching TRBD2. Germline-derived CDR1 and CDR2 are MDHEN and SYDVKM. V trimming: 9 bases; J trimming: 2 bases; junction bases outside the gene matches: 2. The CDR3 runs 13 residues. CDR3 residues: CASRTSAYNEQFF. The CDR3 DNA reads TGTGCCAGTAGGACTAGCGCCTACAATGAGCAGTTCTTC.

The V and J genes are TRBV4-1 and TRBJ2-7, with a tentative D call TRBD1 (5 bases). The CDR3 spans 13 residues. Trimming took 3 bases from V and 2 from J, leaving 8 bases between them. Per germline, CDR1 MGHRA and CDR2 YSYEKL. The CDR3 DNA reads TGCGCCAGCAGCCAGGCACAGGCCTACGAGCAGTACTTC. Encoded protein: CASSQAQAYEQYF.

This chain uses TRBV28 with TRBJ1-2, with TRBD1 as a possible D gene (6 bases). The germline V and J ends were trimmed by 7 bases and 5 bases, with 8 bases remaining between them. The CDR3 is 11 amino acids. In germline, CDR1 is MDHEN, CDR2 SYDVKM. Written as DNA, the CDR3 is TGTGCCAGCAAGGGGGGATATGGCTACACCTTC. The encoded protein is CASKGGYGYTF.

This sequence joins TRBV21-1 and TRBJ2-7; TRBD1 reflects the table's D call only, with no check against the DNA. TRBV21-1 is a listed pseudogene. The CDR3 consists of 15 residues. The CDR3 nucleotides read TGTGCCAGCAGCAAAGAGGACAGTAGAGTCTACGAGCAGTACTTC. This codes for CASSKEDSRVYEQYF.

This sequence joins TRBV7-2 and TRBJ1-2; the D is unclear. V lost 5 bases and J lost 2, with 15 bases in between. Germline-derived CDR1 and CDR2 are SGHTA and FQGNSA. This CDR3 is built from 15 residues. CDR3 sequence (DNA): TGTGCCAGCAGCCCCGGGCACCTCATCAACTATGGCTACACCTTC. As protein: CASSPGHLINYGYTF.

The rearrangement links TRBV28 to TRBJ1-5; 8 bases agree with TRBD1. The CDR3 is 12 residues long. J gave up 7 bases and V 8 bases, and 4 bases lay outside the gene matches. Germline CDR1 reads MDHEN; CDR2 reads SYDVKM. CDR3 coding DNA: TGTGCCAGCGGACAGGGTTACCAGCCCCAGCATTTT. This sequence encodes CASGQGYQPQHF.

The chain uses TRBV2 and TRBJ2-4, with D perhaps matching TRBD1 or TRBD2 (6 bases each). The CDR3 runs 17 residues. In germline, CDR1 is SNHLY, CDR2 FYNNEI. V was cut by 2 bases and J by 0 bases, with 14 bases left in between. CDR3 region: CASSERGAVLAKNIQYF. For the CDR3, the DNA is TGTGCCAGCAGTGAAAGGGGGGCAGTTCTAGCCAAAAACATTCAGTACTTC.

The rearrangement links TRBV12-3 or TRBV12-4 to TRBJ2-7; no clear D. This CDR3 is 14 amino acids long. Trimming took off 5 bases at V and 2 bases at J, with 13 bases between the two ends. CDR3 loop: CASSPQAGPYEQYF. The CDR3 DNA follows: TGTGCCAGCAGTCCCCAGGCCGGACCCTACGAGCAGTACTTC.

V gene TRBV27 combines with J gene TRBJ2-1; a possible D gene is TRBD1 (6 bases). Deletions cut 3 bases from V and 2 bases from J, with 11 bases between. Looked up from germline, CDR1 is MNHEY and CDR2 is SMNVEV (reference sequence). This CDR3 region has 15 residues. The CDR3 nucleotides are TGTGCCAGCAGTTTTGGGCAGGGGACCTACAATGAGCAGTTCTTC. This gives the protein CASSFGQGTYNEQFF.

This chain connects TRBV6-5 to TRBJ2-3; 9 bases map to TRBD2. Unmatched junction bases numbered 2, after V lost 8 bases and J lost 2 bases. CDR3 length equals 13 residues. Germline CDR1 is MNHEY and CDR2 is SVGAGI. The CDR3: CASRTSATDTQYF. In nucleotides, the CDR3 is TGTGCCAGCCGGACTAGCGCCACAGATACGCAGTATTTT.